The clone carrying this T cell receptor beta chain was detected a few times. Unique molecular identifiers tagged the TCRbeta library. Each CDR3 protein gets one entry after TCRdb re-called the PCR reads with MiXCR. The sample yields fewer than 1 million distinct CDR3 sequences, about 16% seen once. From germline, CDR1 is KGHSH and CDR2 LQKENI. CDR3 length: 19 residues. The V end was cut by 0 bases, the J end by 3 bases, with 24 bases between. The sample originates from a study of T-cell reconstitution after alpha-beta-depleted transplantation in children. This clonotype originated in a male patient under 18 who had a stem cell transplant for acute lymphoblastic leukemia, so the T cells may come from the graft donor. Sample: PBMCs, mostly from graft donor cells, taken 360 days after TCRalphabeta/CD19-depleted stem cell transplant. The genes are TRBV18 and TRBJ2-7; D might be TRBD1 or TRBD2, each matching 5 bases. As DNA, the CDR3 is TGTGCCAGCTCACCACCGCCAGGGACCGACGGAGGCAACGTCTACGAGCAGTACTTC. Amino acids: CASSPPPGTDGGNVYEQYF.